This T cell receptor beta chain was recorded in a study of T-cell reconstitution after alpha-beta-depleted transplantation in children. General study results and limits: Approximately two months post-transplant, alpha-beta T cells reportedly originated from several hundred expanded graft clones. Several patients had high TCRbeta diversity at day 60; it came from surviving recipient T cells and thymic progenitors.

During its preparation, the TCRbeta library received unique molecular identifiers. MiXCR, run by TCRdb on the PCR reads, gives a single entry per CDR3 protein. The sample lists under 300,000 distinct CDR3 sequences, 9.5% to 13% occurring once. The CDR3 spans 13 residues. CDR1 is SQVTM, CDR2 ANQGSEA, per germline. Trimming at V came to 6 bases and at J to 7 bases, leaving 6 bases not matched to a gene. At least ten counts were recorded for this clonotype. The antigen remains undetermined. This chain uses TRBV29-1 with TRBJ1-6, with TRBD1 matching 7 bases. The sequence was obtained from a male patient between 2 and 10 years old who had a stem cell transplant for chronic granulomatous disease, so the T cells may come from the graft donor. Sequencing was performed on peripheral blood, taken 180 days after TCRalphabeta/CD19-depleted stem cell transplant. The CDR3 DNA is TGCAGCGTCCAGGGACAGCCAAATTCACCCCTCCACTTT. Its translation is CSVQGQPNSPLHF.